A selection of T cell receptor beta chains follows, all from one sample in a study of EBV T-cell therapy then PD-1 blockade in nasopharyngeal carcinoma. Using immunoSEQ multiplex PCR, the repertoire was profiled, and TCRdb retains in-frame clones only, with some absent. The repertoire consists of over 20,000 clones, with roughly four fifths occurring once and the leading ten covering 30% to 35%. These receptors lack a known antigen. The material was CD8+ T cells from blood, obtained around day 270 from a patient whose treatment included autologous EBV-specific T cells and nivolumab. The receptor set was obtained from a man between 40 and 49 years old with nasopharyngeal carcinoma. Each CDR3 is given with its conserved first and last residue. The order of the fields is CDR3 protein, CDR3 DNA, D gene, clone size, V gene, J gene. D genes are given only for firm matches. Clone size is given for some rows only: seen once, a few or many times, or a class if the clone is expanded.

CATSGGQGLNTEAFF	TGTGCCACCAGTGGTGGACAGGGCTTGAACACTGAAGCTTTCTTT	TRBD1	NA	TRBV24-1	TRBJ1-1
CATQREMGEEQYF	TGTGCCACGCAGAGGGAAATGGGGGAGGAGCAGTACTTC	NA	NA	TRBV15	TRBJ2-7
CASSGGTGPYEQYF	TGTGCCAGCAGCGGGGGGACAGGACCCTACGAGCAGTACTTC	TRBD1	NA	TRBV5-4	TRBJ2-7
CASSPRGGYNSPLHF	TGTGCCAGCAGCCCAAGGGGGGGGTATAATTCACCCCTCCACTTT	NA	NA	TRBV9	TRBJ1-6
CASSHRDRGVNTEAFF	TGCGCCAGCAGCCACCGGGACAGGGGGGTGAACACTGAAGCTTTCTTT	TRBD1	NA	TRBV4-1	TRBJ1-1
CASSGSGGFSTDTQYF	TGTGCCAGCAGCGGGAGCGGGGGATTTAGCACAGATACGCAGTATTTT	TRBD2	NA	TRBV9	TRBJ2-3
CASSQDRARGNIQYF	TGTGCCAGCAGCCAAGATCGGGCTAGGGGGAACATTCAGTACTTC	NA	few	TRBV3-1/TRBV3-2	TRBJ2-4
CASSPARNIQYF	TGTGCCAGCAGCCCCGCTCGGAACATTCAGTACTTC	NA	NA	TRBV27	TRBJ2-4
CASSHEGYNEQFF	TGTGCCAGCAGCCACGAGGGGTACAATGAGCAGTTCTTC	NA	NA	TRBV3-1/TRBV3-2	TRBJ2-1
CASSYEGSGGYTF	TGTGCCAGCAGTTACGAGGGCTCGGGTGGCTACACCTTC	NA	NA	TRBV6-6	TRBJ1-2
CASSFGQGYEQYF	TGTGCCAGCAGTTTTGGACAGGGCTACGAGCAGTACTTC	TRBD1	NA	TRBV2	TRBJ2-7
CASSRGVGPGIF	NA	NA	NA	TRBV5-6	TRBJ2-1
CASSEVAGGQETQYF	TGTGCCAGCAGTGAGGTAGCAGGGGGCCAAGAGACCCAGTACTTC	TRBD1	NA	TRBV6-1	TRBJ2-5
CASSSGLAGAQETQYF	TGTGCCAGCAGCTCCGGACTAGCGGGGGCCCAAGAGACCCAGTACTTC	TRBD2	NA	TRBV5-4	TRBJ2-5
CASSVGVTQGDEQFF	TGTGCCAGCAGCGTAGGGGTGACTCAGGGGGATGAGCAGTTCTTC	TRBD1	NA	TRBV9	TRBJ2-1